These 7 T cell receptor beta chains originate from one sample sequenced in a study of T cell repertoires and leukemia-associated antigens. The antigens of these receptors remain unknown. MiXCR, run by TCRdb on the 5' RACE reads, gives a single entry per CDR3 protein. The table has around 9,400 distinct CDR3 sequences, roughly 40% seen once. Sequenced input: CD3+ T cells sorted from blood and cultured. The receptors originated from a female donor in good health.

This chain joins TRBV5-6 and TRBJ1-4, with TRBD1 matching 7 bases. This CDR3 has 13 amino acids. Trimming took 4 bases from V and 12 from J; bases not matched to a gene: 9. In germline, CDR1 is SGHDT, CDR2 YYEEEE. CDR3 residues: CASSLAAGTELFF. In DNA, the CDR3 is TGTGCCAGCAGCCTAGCCGCCGGGACAGAACTGTTTTTT. Full variable domain (outside the CDR3, taken from reference TRBV5-6 and TRBJ1-4): DAGVTQSPTHLIKTRGQQVTLRCSPKSGHDTVSWYQQALGQGPQFIFQYYEEEERQRGNFPDRFSGHQFPNYSSELNVNALLLGDSALYLCASSLAAGTELFFGSGTQLSVL.

By proportion, this clonotype is medium-sized. The chain recombines TRBV7-8 with TRBJ1-1; D is undetermined. From germline, CDR1 is SGHVS and CDR2 FQNEAQ. The CDR3 has 14 residues. The V end lost 4 bases, the J end lost 0 bases, and 9 bases lay between the germline ends. The CDR3: CASSSSTLNTEAFF. The CDR3 coding sequence is TGTGCCAGCAGCTCTAGCACCCTGAACACTGAAGCTTTCTTT. Supplemented by reference TRBV7-8 and TRBJ1-1, the full variable domain reads GAGVSQSPRYKVAKRGQDVALRCDPISGHVSLFWYQQALGQGPEFLTYFQNEAQLDKSGLPSDRFFAERPEGSVSTLKIQRTQQEDSAVYLCASSSSTLNTEAFFGQGTRLTVV.

The gene calls are TRBV9 and TRBJ2-7; D ambiguous. Between the trimmed V and J ends, which lost 0 bases and 2 bases, there was a span of 6 bases. This CDR3 comprises 13 residues. Per germline, CDR1 SGDLS and CDR2 YYNGEE. CDR3 in DNA: TGTGCCAGCAGCGTAGGGGTACCCTACGAGCAGTACTTC. Translating it yields CASSVGVPYEQYF. The full variable domain, rest sourced from reference TRBV9 and TRBJ2-7, is DSGVTQTPKHLITATGQRVTLRCSPRSGDLSVYWYQQSLDQGLQFLIQYYNGEERAKGNILERFSAQQFPDLHSELNLSSLELGDSALYFCASSVGVPYEQYFGPGTRLTVT.

On this clonotype itself: The junction and the germline gene differ at one end; a read error may be behind it. This chain joins TRBV5-1 and TRBJ2-2, with a weak D call TRBD1 (6 bases). The CDR3 runs to 15 residues. Germline CDR1 reads SGHRS; CDR2 reads YFSETQ. The CDR3 protein is CASGFETGNTGELFF. CDR3 bases: TGCGCCAGCGGTTTCGAAACAGGGAACACCGGGGAGCTGTTTTTC.

Only one count was recorded for this clonotype. Lacking the conserved final phenylalanine or tryptophan, this CDR3 likely reflects a read error. Because the CDR3's place on the DNA is in doubt, the DNA is left out and the CDR3 is given as listed by TCRdb. This chain links TRBV6-5 with TRBJ2-6; TRBD2, the table's D call, was not compared with the DNA. Germline V gene data show CDR1 as MNHEY and CDR2 as SVGAGI. The length of the CDR3 is 15 amino acids, counting both ends. This CDR3 is CAIGRPQSGANVPTL.

This chain links TRBV27 with TRBJ2-1, with TRBD2 matching over 11 bases. Germline CDR1 reads MNHEY; CDR2 reads SMNVEV (reference sequence). Trimming removed 8 bases from V and 10 bases from J; junction bases left unmatched: 10. There are 14 residues in the CDR3. In DNA form, the CDR3 reads TGTGCCAGCCAAAGACTAGCGGGACGCACCGAGCAGTTCTTC. Its translation: CASQRLAGRTEQFF.

As regards this clonotype: The junction differs from germline at one of its ends, possibly a read error. The rearrangement links TRBV20-1 to TRBJ2-7, with 9 nucleotides matching TRBD2. This CDR3 comprises 13 residues. Germline V lookup: CDR1 DFQATT, CDR2 SNEGSKA (reference sequence). CDR3 region: CCARVAGVYEQYF. CDR3 nucleotides: TGCTGTGCTAGAGTAGCGGGAGTATACGAGCAGTACTTC.